This T cell receptor (beta chain) stems from a study of blood T cell repertoires in COVID-19. Overall study: The study drew acute and convalescent COVID-19 samples from the United States, Italy and Spain. PBMCs, B-cell-depleted T cells, or T cells were the source of the cDNA or gDNA that made up the material.

The CDR3 spans 16 residues. Germline V gene sequence: CDR1 SGHRS, CDR2 YFSETQ. V shed 5 bases and J 10 bases; nucleotides not matched to a gene: 17. Per the original methods: Estimates of nucleated cell counts were drawn from the amplification of reference gene primers. Produced via immunoSEQ multiplex PCR; TCRdb's table is partial and in-frame only. V, J and clone size are those of that table, while D and trimming were read from the DNA. The data show over 60,000 clones, approximately 86% seen once. The sample holds one count of this clone. The sequencing input was peripheral blood. This sequence originates from a man in his 70s with acute or convalescent COVID-19. The chain couples TRBV5-1 to TRBJ2-1, with 8 bases aligning to TRBD2. CDR3 amino acids: CASRPVRGGKSEEQFF. The CDR3 bases are TGCGCCAGCAGGCCGGTTCGCGGGGGGAAGTCGGAAGAGCAGTTCTTC.